This T cell receptor beta chain was documented in a study of blood T cell repertoires in COVID-19. Across the study: Some COVID-19 samples were acute and others convalescent; all came from the United States, Italy and Spain. In each case, the material was cDNA or gDNA derived from T cells, B-cell-depleted T cells, or PBMCs.

There are 19 residues in the CDR3. Trimming cost V 0 bases and J 1 base; bases outside gene matches: 6. CDR1 is LNHNV, CDR2 YYDKDF, per germline (reference sequence). Original data processing: Estimates of nucleated cell counts were drawn from the amplification of reference gene primers. The assay was immunoSEQ multiplex PCR, and TCRdb's table has in-frame clones only and misses some. That table supplies the V and J calls and clone size; D and trimming were determined from the DNA. There are roughly 230,000 clones in the sample; approximately 86% occur only once, and around 6.5% lies in the top ten. The receptor comes from an older woman with active or convalescent COVID-19. This chain connects TRBV15 to TRBJ2-2; 12 bases line up with TRBD2. The sample was peripheral blood. The CDR3 bases are TGTGCCACCAGCAGAGATCCACCGGGACTAGCGGGGAACACCGGGGAGCTGTTTTTT. Translating gives CATSRDPPGLAGNTGELFF.